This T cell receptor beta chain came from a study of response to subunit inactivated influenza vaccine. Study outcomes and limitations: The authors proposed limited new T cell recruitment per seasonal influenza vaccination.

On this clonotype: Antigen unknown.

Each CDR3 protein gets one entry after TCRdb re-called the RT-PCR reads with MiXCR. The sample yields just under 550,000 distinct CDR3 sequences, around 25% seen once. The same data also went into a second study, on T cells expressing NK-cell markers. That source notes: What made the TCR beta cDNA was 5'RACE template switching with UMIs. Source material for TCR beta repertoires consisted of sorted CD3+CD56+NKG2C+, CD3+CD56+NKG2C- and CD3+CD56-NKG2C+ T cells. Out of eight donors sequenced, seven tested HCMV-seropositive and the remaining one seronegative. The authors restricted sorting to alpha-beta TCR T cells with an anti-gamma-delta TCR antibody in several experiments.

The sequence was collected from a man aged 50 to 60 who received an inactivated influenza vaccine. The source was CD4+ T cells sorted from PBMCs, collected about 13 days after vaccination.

The CDR3 DNA sequence: TGCAGCGTTGGGGCAGGCCATGAGCAGTTCTTC. Protein sequence: CSVGAGHEQFF. V gene TRBV29-1 combines with J gene TRBJ2-1; D call uncertain. The CDR3 sequence is 11 residues long. Trimming took 4 bases from V and 8 from J, leaving 9 bases between them. Germline assignment: CDR1 SQVTM and CDR2 ANQGSEA.